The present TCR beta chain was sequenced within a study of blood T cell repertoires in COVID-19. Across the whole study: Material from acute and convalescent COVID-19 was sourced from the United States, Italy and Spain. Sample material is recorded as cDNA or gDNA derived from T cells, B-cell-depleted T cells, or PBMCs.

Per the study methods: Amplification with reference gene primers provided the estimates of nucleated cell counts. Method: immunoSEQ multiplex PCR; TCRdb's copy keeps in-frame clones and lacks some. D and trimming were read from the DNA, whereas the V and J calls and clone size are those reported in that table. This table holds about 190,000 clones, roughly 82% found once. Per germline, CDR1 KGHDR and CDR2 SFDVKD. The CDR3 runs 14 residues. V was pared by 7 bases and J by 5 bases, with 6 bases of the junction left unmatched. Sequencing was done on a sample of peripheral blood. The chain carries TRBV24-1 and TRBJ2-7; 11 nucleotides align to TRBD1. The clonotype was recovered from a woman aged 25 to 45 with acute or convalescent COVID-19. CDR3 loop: CATSRDRGEHEQYF. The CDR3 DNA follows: TGTGCCACCAGCCGGGACAGGGGGGAGCACGAGCAGTACTTC.